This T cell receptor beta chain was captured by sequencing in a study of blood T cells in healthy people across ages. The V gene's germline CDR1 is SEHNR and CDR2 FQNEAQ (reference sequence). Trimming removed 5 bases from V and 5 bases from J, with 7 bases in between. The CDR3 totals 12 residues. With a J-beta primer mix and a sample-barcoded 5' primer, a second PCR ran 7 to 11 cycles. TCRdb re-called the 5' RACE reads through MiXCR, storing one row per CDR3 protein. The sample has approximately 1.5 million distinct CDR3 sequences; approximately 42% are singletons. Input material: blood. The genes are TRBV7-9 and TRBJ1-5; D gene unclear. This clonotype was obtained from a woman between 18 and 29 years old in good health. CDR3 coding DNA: TGTGCCAGCAGCCAGCTCCATCAGCCCCAGCATTTT. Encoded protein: CASSQLHQPQHF.